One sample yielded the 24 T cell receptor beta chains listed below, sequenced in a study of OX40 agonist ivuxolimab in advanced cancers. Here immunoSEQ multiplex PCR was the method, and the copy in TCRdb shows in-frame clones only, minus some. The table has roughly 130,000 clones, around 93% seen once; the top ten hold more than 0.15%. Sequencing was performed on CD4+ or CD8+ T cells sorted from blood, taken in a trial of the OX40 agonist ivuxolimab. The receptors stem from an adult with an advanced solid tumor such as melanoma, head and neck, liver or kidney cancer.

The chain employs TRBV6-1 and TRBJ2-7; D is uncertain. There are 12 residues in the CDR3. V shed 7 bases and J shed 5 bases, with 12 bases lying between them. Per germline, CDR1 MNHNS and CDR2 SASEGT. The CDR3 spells CASTNSIDEQYF. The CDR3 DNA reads TGTGCCAGCACCAATTCGATAGACGAGCAGTACTTC.

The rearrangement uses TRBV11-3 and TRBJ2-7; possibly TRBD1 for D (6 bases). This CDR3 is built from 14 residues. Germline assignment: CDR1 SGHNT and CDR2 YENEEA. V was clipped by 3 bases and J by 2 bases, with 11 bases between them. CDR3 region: CASSLSGATYEQYF. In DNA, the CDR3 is TGTGCCAGCAGCTTGTCAGGGGCCACCTACGAGCAGTACTTC.

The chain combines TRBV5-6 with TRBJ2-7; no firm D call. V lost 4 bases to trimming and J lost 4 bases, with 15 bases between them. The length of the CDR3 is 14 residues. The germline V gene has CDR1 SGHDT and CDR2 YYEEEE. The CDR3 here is CASSPLARRYEQYF. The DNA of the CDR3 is TGTGCCAGCAGCCCCCTCGCCAGGCGGTACGAGCAGTACTTC. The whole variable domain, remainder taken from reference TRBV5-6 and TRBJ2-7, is DAGVTQSPTHLIKTRGQQVTLRCSPKSGHDTVSWYQQALGQGPQFIFQYYEEEERQRGNFPDRFSGHQFPNYSSELNVNALLLGDSALYLCASSPLARRYEQYFGPGTRLTVT.

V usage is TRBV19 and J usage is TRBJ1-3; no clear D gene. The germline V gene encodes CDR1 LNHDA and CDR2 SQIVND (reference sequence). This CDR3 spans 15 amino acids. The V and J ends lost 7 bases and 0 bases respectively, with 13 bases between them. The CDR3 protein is CASTETLSSGNTIYF. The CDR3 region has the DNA TGTGCCAGTACTGAGACGCTAAGCTCTGGAAACACCATATATTTT.

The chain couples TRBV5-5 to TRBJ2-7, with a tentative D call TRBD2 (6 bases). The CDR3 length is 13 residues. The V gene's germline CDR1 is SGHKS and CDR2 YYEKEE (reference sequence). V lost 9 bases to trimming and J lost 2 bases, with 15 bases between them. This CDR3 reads CATSRGKAYEQYF. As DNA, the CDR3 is TGTGCCACCTCTCGGGGGAAAGCCTACGAGCAGTACTTC.

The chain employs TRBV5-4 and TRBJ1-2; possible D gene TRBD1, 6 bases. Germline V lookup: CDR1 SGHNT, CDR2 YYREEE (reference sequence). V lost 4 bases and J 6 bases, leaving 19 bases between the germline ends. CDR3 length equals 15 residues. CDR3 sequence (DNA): TGTGCCAGCAGCCAAGCTGGGGGCTTCACGGATGGCTACACCTTC. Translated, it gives CASSQAGGFTDGYTF. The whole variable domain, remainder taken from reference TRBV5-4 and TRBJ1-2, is ETGVTQSPTHLIKTRGQQVTLRCSSQSGHNTVSWYQQALGQGPQFIFQYYREEENGRGNFPPRFSGLQFPNYSSELNVNALELDDSALYLCASSQAGGFTDGYTFGSGTRLTVV.

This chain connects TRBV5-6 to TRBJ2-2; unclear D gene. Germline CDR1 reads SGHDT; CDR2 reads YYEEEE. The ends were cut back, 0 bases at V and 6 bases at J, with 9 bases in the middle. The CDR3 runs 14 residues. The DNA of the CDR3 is TGTGCCAGCAGCTTGGGACATCTTGCCGGGGAGCTGTTTTTT. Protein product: CASSLGHLAGELFF.

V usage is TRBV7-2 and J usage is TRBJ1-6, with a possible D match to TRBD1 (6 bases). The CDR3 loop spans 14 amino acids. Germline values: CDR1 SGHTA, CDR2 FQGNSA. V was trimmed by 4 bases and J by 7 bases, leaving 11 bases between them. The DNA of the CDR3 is TGTGCCAGCAGCTCAGGACAGCAAAATTCACCCCTCCACTTT. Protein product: CASSSGQQNSPLHF.

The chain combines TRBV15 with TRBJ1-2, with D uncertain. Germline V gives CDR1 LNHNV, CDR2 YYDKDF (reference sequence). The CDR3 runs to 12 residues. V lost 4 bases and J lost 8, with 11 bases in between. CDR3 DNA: TGTGCCACCAGCACCCTTGGGGAAGGCTACACCTTC. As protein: CATSTLGEGYTF.

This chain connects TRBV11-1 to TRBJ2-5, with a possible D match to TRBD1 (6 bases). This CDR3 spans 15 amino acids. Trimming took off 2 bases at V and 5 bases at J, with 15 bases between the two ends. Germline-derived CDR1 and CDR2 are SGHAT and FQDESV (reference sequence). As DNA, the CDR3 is TGTGCCAGCAGCTTATTAGGACAGCTGAGGGAGACCCAGTACTTC. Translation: CASSLLGQLRETQYF.

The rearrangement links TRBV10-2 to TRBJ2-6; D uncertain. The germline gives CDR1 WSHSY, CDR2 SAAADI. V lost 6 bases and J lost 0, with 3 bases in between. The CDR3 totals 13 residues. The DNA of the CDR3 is TGCGCCAGCAGGGACTCTGGGGCCAACGTCCTGACTTTC. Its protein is CASRDSGANVLTF.

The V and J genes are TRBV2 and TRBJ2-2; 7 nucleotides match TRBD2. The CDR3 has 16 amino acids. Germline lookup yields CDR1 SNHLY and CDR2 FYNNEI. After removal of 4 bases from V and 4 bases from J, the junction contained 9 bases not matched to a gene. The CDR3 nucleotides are TGTGCCAGCAGTGGCTGGGGCGGGAGCGGCACCGGGGAGCTGTTTTTT. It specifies CASSGWGGSGTGELFF. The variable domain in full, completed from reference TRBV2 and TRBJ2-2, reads EPEVTQTPSHQVTQMGQEVILRCVPISNHLYFYWYRQILGQKVEFLVSFYNNEISEKSEIFDDQFSVERPDGSNFTLKIRSTKLEDSAMYFCASSGWGGSGTGELFFGEGSRLTVL.

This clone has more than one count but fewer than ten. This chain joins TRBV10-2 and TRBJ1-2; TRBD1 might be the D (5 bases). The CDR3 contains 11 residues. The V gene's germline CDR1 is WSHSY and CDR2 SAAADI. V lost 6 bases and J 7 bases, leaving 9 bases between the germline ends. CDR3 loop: CASSGGGGYTF. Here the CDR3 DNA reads TGCGCCAGCAGCGGTGGGGGTGGCTACACCTTC.

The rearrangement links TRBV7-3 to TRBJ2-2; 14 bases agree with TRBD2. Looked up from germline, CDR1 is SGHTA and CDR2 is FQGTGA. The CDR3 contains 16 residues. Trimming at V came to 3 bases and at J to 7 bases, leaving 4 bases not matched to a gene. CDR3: CASSLTSGRAGGELFF. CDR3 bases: TGTGCCAGCAGCTTGACTAGCGGGAGGGCCGGCGGGGAGCTGTTTTTT. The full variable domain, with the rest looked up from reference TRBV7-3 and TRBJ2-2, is GAGVSQTPSNKVTEKGKYVELRCDPISGHTALYWYRQSLGQGPEFLIYFQGTGAADDSGLPNDRFFAVRPEGSVSTLKIQRTERGDSAVYLCASSLTSGRAGGELFFGEGSRLTVL.

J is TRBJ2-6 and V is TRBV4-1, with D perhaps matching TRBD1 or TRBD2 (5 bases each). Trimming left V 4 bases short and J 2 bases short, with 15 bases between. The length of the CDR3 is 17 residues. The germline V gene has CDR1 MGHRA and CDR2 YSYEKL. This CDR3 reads CASSRDVVGAGANVLTF. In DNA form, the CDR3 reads TGCGCCAGCAGCCGAGACGTTGTGGGGGCTGGGGCCAACGTCCTGACTTTC.

The CDR3 coding sequence is TGTGCCAGCAGCCCACGGGGACTAGCGGGAGTGACAGATACGCAGTATTTT. Translating gives CASSPRGLAGVTDTQYF. The chain couples TRBV7-3 to TRBJ2-3, with 14 bases aligning to TRBD2. V dropped 5 bases and J dropped 3; count of bases not matched to a gene: 7. The CDR3 sequence is 17 residues long. Germline CDR1 reads SGHTA; CDR2 reads FQGTGA.

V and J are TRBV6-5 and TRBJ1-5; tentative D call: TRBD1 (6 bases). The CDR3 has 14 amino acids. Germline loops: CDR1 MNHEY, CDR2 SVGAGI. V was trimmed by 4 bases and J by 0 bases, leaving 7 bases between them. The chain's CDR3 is CASSWTDSNQPQHF. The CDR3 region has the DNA TGTGCCAGCAGTTGGACAGATAGCAATCAGCCCCAGCATTTT.

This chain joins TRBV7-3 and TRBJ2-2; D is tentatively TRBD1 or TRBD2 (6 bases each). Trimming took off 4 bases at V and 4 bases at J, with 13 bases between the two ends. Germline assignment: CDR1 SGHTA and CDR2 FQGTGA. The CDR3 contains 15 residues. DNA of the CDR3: TGTGCCAGCAGCTCCGGTCCGGGGGCCACCGGGGAGCTGTTTTTT. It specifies CASSSGPGATGELFF.

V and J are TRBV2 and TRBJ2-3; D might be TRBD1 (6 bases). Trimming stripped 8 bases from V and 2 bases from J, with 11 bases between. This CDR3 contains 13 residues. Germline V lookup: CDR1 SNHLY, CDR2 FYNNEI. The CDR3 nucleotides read TGTGCCAGCGGTAGACAGGCCACAGATACGCAGTATTTT. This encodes CASGRQATDTQYF.

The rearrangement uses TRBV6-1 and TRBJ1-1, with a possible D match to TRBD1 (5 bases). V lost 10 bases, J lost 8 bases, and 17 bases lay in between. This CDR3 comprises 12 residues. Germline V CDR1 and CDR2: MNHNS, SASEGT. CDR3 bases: TGTGCCACCCTAGACAGCTACTGGGAAGCTTTCTTT. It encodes CATLDSYWEAFF.

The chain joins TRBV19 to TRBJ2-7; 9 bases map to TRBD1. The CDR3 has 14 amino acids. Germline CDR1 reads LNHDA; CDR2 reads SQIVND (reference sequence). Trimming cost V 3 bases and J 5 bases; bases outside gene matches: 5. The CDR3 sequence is CASSMTGGRDEQYF. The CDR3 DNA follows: TGTGCCAGTAGTATGACAGGGGGTCGGGACGAGCAGTACTTC.

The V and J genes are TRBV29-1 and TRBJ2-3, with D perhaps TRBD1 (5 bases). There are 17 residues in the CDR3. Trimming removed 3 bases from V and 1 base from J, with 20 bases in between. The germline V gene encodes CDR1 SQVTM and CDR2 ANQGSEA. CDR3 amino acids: CSVEGGSQGVGTDTQYF. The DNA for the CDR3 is TGCAGCGTTGAGGGTGGGTCCCAGGGTGTCGGCACAGATACGCAGTATTTT.

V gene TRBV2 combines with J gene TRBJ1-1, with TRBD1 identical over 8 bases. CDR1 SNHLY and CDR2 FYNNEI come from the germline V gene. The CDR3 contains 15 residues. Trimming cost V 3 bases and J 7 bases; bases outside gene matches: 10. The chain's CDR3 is CASSEKTGAIGEAFF. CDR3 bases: TGTGCCAGCAGTGAGAAGACAGGGGCAATCGGTGAAGCTTTCTTT.

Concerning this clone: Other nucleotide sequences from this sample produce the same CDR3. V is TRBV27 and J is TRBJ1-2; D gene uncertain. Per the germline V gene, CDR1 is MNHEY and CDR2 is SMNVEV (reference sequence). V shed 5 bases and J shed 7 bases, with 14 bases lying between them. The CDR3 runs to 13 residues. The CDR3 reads CASSIEGRGGYTF. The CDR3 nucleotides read TGTGCCAGCAGTATAGAGGGTCGTGGTGGCTACACCTTC.